This T cell receptor (beta chain) comes out of a study of blood T cell repertoires in COVID-19. Some clones are missing from TCRdb's copy, which holds only in-frame ones; the method was immunoSEQ multiplex PCR. Among approximately 94,000 clones listed, over 75% were seen once. The ends were cut back, 2 bases at V and 4 bases at J, with 5 bases in the middle. This CDR3 spans 12 amino acids. The germline V gene encodes CDR1 MNHEY and CDR2 SVGEGT. The genes are TRBV6-2 or TRBV6-3 and TRBJ1-1; no firm D call. Source material: peripheral blood. The sequence was obtained from a man aged 25 to 40 in a cohort sampled during active COVID-19. The CDR3 sequence is CASSYGGTEAFF. The CDR3 DNA reads as TGTGCCAGCAGTTACGGCGGCACTGAAGCTTTCTTT.